The entry that follows covers one T cell receptor beta chain sequence. This sample was included in a study of blood T cell repertoires in COVID-19. V dropped 2 bases and J dropped 4 bases, with 9 bases sitting between them. The germline CDR1 and CDR2 sequences are SGHKS and YYEKEE (reference sequence). This CDR3 comprises 14 residues. Method: immunoSEQ multiplex PCR; TCRdb's copy keeps in-frame clones and lacks some. The sample carries under 150,000 clones, around 81% recorded once. This chain uses TRBV5-5 with TRBJ2-2, with a possible D match to TRBD1 (6 bases). This clonotype was sampled from a man aged 35-49 years with active or convalescent COVID-19. Source material: peripheral blood. The CDR3 is CASSLGGPTGELFF. CDR3 bases: TGTGCCAGCAGCTTAGGGGGACCCACCGGGGAGCTGTTTTTT.